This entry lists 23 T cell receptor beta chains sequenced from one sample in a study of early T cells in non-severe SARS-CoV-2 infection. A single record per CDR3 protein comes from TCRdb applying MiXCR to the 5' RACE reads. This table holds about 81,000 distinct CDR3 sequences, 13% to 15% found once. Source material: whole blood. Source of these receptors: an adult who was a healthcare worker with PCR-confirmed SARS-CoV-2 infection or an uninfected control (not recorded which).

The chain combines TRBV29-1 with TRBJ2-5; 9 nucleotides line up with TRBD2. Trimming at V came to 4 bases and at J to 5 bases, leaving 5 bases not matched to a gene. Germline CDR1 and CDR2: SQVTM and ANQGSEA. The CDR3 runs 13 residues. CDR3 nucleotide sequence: TGCAGCGTTGCGACTAGCGGAAGGGAGACCCAGTACTTC. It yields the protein CSVATSGRETQYF.

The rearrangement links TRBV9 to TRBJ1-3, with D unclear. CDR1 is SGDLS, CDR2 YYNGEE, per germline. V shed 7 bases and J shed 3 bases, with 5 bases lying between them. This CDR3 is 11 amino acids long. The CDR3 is CASANGNTIYF. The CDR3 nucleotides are TGTGCCAGCGCCAATGGAAACACCATATATTTT. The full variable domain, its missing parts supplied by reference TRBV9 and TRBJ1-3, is DSGVTQTPKHLITATGQRVTLRCSPRSGDLSVYWYQQSLDQGLQFLIQYYNGEERAKGNILERFSAQQFPDLHSELNLSSLELGDSALYFCASANGNTIYFGEGSWLTVV.

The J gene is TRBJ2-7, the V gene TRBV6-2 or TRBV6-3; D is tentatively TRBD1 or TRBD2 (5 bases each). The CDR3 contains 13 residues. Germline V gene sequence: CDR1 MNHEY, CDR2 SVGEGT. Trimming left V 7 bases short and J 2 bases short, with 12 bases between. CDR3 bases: TGTGCCAGCAATGAGGGACCCGCCTACGAGCAGTACTTC. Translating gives CASNEGPAYEQYF.

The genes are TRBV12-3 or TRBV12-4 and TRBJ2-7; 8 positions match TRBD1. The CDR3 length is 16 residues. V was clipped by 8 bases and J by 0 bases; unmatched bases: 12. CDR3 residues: CASGDDRGGSSYEQYF. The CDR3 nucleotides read TGTGCCAGCGGGGACGACAGGGGAGGAAGCTCCTACGAGCAGTACTTC.

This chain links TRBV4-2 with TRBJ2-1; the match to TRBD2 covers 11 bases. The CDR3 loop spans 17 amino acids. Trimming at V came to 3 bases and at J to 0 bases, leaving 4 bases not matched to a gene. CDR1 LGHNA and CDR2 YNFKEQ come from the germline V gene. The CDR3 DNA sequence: TGTGCCAGCAGCCAGGCTACTAGCGGGAGCTCCTACAATGAGCAGTTCTTC. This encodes CASSQATSGSSYNEQFF.

The CDR3 loop reads CASSLPSSYNEQFF. CDR3 nucleotides: TGTGCCAGCAGCTTACCCTCCTCCTACAATGAGCAGTTCTTC. This chain uses TRBV7-9 with TRBJ2-1; D unresolved. Trimming left V 2 bases short and J 0 bases short, with 5 bases between. CDR3 length: 14 amino acids. CDR1 is SEHNR and CDR2 is FQNEAQ in the germline V gene (reference sequence). Filled out from reference TRBV7-9 and TRBJ2-1, the complete variable domain reads DTGVSQNPRHKITKRGQNVTFRCDPISEHNRLYWYRQTLGQGPEFLTYFQNEAQLEKSRLLSDRFSAERPKGSFSTLEIQRTEQGDSAMYLCASSLPSSYNEQFFGPGTRLTVL.

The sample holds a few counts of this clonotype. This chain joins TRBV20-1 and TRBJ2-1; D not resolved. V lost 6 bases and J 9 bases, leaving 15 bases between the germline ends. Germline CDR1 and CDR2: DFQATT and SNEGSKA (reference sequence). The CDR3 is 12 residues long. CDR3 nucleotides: TGCAGTGCCTCAGACGAGTGGTCTGAGCAGTTCTTC. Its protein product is CSASDEWSEQFF.

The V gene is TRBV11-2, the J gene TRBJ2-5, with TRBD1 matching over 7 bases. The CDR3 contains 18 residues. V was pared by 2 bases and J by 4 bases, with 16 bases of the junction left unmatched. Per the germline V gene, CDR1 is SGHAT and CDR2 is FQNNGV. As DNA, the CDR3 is TGTGCCAGCAGCTTACACTTCCTGGACAGGAAGCCGGGAGAGACCCAGTACTTC. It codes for CASSLHFLDRKPGETQYF.

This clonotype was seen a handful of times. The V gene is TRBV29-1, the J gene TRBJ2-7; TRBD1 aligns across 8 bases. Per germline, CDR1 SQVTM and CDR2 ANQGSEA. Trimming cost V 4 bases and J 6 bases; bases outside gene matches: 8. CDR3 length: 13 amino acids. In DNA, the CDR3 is TGCAGCGTTGCCGGGACAGGCGCGTCCGAGCAGTACTTC. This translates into CSVAGTGASEQYF.

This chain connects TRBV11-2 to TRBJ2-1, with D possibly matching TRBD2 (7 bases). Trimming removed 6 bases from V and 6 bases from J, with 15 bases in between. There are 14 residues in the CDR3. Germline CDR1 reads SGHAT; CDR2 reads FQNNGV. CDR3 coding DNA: TGTGCCAGCAGACCCCCCGGGGGGCCCAATGAGCAGTTCTTC. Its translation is CASRPPGGPNEQFF.

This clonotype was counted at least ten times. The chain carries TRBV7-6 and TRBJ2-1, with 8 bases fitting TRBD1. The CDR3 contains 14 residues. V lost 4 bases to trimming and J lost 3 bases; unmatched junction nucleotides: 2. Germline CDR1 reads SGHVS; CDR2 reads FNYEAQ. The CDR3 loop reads CASSSTGVYNEQFF. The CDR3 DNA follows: TGTGCCAGCAGCTCGACAGGGGTCTACAATGAGCAGTTCTTC. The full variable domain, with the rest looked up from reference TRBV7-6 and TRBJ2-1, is GAGVSQSPRYKVTKRGQDVALRCDPISGHVSLYWYRQALGQGPEFLTYFNYEAQQDKSGLPNDRFSAERPEGSISTLTIQRTEQRDSAMYRCASSSTGVYNEQFFGPGTRLTVL.

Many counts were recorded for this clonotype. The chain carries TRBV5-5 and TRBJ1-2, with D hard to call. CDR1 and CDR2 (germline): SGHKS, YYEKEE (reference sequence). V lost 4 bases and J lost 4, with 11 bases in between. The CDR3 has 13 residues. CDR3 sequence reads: CASSMGRIYGYTF. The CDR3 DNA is TGTGCCAGCAGCATGGGGAGAATCTATGGCTACACCTTC.

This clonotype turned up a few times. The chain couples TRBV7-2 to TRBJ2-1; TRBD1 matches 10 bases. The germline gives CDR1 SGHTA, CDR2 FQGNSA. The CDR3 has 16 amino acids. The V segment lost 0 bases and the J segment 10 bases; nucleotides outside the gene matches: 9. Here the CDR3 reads CASSLAGGQGLWEQFF. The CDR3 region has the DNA TGTGCCAGCAGCTTAGCGGGGGGACAGGGGCTGTGGGAGCAGTTCTTC. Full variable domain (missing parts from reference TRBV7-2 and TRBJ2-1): GAGVSQSPSNKVTEKGKDVELRCDPISGHTALYWYRQSLGQGLEFLIYFQGNSAPDKSGLPSDRFSAERTGGSVSTLTIQRTQQEDSAVYLCASSLAGGQGLWEQFFGPGTRLTVL.

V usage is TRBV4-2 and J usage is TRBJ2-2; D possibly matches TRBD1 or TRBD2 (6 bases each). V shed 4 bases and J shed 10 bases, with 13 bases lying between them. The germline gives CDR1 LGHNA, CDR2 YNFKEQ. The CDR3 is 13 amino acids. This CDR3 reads CASSRGAPEELFF. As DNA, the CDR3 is TGTGCCAGCAGCCGGGGGGCCCCCGAGGAGCTGTTTTTT.

The CDR3 coding sequence is TGTGCCATCAGGCCAGCGGGGGACTACAATGAGCAGTTCTTC. It is translated as CAIRPAGDYNEQFF. The chain combines TRBV10-3 with TRBJ2-1, with TRBD2 matching 8 bases. CDR3 size: 14 residues. Trimming cost V 6 bases and J 3 bases; bases outside gene matches: 4. Germline V gene sequence: CDR1 ENHRY, CDR2 SYGVKD.

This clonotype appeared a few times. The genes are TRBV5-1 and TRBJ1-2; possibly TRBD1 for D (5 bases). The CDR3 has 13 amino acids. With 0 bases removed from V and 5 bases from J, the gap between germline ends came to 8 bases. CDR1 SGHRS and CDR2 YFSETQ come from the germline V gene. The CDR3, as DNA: TGCGCCAGCAGCTTGGTGGGGGAGTATGGCTACACCTTC. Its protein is CASSLVGEYGYTF.

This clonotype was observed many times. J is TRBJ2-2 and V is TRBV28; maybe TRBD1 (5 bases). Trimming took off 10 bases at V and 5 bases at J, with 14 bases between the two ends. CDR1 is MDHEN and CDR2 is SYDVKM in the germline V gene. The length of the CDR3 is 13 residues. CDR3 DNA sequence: TGTGCCACCTTAGCAGGGAAAACCGGGGAGCTGTTTTTT. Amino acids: CATLAGKTGELFF.

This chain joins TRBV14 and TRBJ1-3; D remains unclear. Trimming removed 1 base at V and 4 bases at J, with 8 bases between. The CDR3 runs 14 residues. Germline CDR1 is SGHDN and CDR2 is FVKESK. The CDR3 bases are TGTGCCAGCAGCCAAGCCCTCCCCGGAAACACCATATATTTT. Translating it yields CASSQALPGNTIYF.

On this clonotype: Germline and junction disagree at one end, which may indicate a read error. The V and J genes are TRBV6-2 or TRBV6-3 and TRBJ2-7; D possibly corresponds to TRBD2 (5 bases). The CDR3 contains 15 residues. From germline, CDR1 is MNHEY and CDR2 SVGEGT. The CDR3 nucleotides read TGTGCCAGCAAAAGGACTTCCTGGAGCTCCTACGAGCGGTACTTC. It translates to CASKRTSWSSYERYF.

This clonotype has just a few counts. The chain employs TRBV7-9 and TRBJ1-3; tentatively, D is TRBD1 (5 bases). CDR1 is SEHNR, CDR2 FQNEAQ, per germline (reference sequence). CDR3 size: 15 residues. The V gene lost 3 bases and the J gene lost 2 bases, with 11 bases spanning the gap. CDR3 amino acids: CASSFGTAPGNTIYF. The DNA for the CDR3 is TGTGCCAGCAGCTTTGGGACGGCGCCTGGAAACACCATATATTTT.

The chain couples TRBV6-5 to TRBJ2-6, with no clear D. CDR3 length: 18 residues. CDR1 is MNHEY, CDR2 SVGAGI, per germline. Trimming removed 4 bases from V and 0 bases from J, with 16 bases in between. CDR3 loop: CASSSPIRRRSGANVLTF. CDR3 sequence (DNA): TGTGCCAGCAGTTCCCCGATCAGGAGACGCTCTGGGGCCAACGTCCTGACTTTC.

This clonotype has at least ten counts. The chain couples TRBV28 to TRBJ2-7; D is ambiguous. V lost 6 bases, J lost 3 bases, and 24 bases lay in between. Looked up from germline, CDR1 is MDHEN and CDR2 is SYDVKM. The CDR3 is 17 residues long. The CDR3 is CASSPHIGQPSNYEQYF. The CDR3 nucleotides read TGTGCCAGCAGCCCCCACATCGGGCAGCCTAGTAACTACGAGCAGTACTTC.

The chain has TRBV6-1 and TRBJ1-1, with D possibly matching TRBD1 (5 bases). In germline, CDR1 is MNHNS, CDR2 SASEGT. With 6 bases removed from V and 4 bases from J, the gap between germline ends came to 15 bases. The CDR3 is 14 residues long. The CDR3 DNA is TGTGCCAGCAGCTCGTTAGGGGACCCCACTGAAGCTTTCTTT. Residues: CASSSLGDPTEAFF.